This is a list of T cell receptor beta chains from one sample in a study of T cell changes during pregnancy in multiple sclerosis. TCRdb's table, derived via immunoSEQ multiplex PCR, lists solely in-frame clones and lacks some. The sample lists 60,000 to 95,000 clones; about 93% were seen once. This specimen was CD4+ T cells from peripheral blood mononuclear cells, taken before pregnancy. These receptors came from a female donor with multiple sclerosis, enrolled in a pregnancy study. Each CDR3 is given with its conserved first and last residue. The order of the fields is clone size, J gene, V gene, D gene, CDR3 DNA, CDR3 protein. The D gene is left open where the match is weak. A clone size is listed for some rows: how often the clone was seen (once, few, many), or a class if it is expanded.

.,TRBJ2-1,TRBV6-5,.,TGTGCCAGCAGTCGCGGGGGCAACTCCTACAATGAGCAGTTCTTC,CASSRGGNSYNEQFF
.,TRBJ1-6,TRBV6-5,.,TGTGCCAGCAGCCGAGGACAGACCTATAATTCACCCCTCCACTTT,CASSRGQTYNSPLHF
.,TRBJ2-2,TRBV7-3,.,TGTGCCAGCAGCTCTACAGGGACGAACACCGGGGAGCTGTTTTTT,CASSSTGTNTGELFF
once,TRBJ1-5,TRBV28,.,TGTGCCAGCAGTTTAACAGGGAACATTCAGCCCCAGCATTTT,CASSLTGNIQPQHF
.,TRBJ1-6,TRBV5-5,TRBD1,TGTGCCAGCAGCTTGGTGGACAGGGGGGAATATTCACCCCTCCACTTT,CASSLVDRGEYSPLHF
.,TRBJ2-3,TRBV27,TRBD1,TGTGCCAGCAGTTTAAGGATTGGTTGGGACAGCCCGGGCACAGATACGCAGTATTTT,CASSLRIGWDSPGTDTQYF
.,TRBJ1-3,TRBV7-2,.,TGTGCCAGCAGCCTGAGGTGGACAGCCTCTGGAAACACCATATATTTT,CASSLRWTASGNTIYF
.,TRBJ2-3,TRBV5-8,TRBD2,TGTGCCAGCACGCGACTAGCGGGAGGGGCAGATACGCAGTATTTT,CASTRLAGGADTQYF
.,TRBJ1-6,TRBV25-1,.,TGTGCCAGCAGTGAGCGGGCGCTACTCCACTTT,CASSERALLHF
.,TRBJ2-5,TRBV6-5,TRBD1,TGTGCCAGCAGCTTCCGGACAGGGCTCCAAGAGACCCAGTACTTC,CASSFRTGLQETQYF
.,TRBJ2-1,TRBV4-1,.,TGCGCCAGCAGCCAAGCTCCGGGTGCGGGGATCACCTACAATGAGCAGTTCTTC,CASSQAPGAGITYNEQFF
.,TRBJ1-3,TRBV30,.,TGTGCCTGGAGTGTACCAGTTGGTGGAAACACCATATATTTT,CAWSVPVGGNTIYF
.,TRBJ1-2,TRBV28,.,TGTGCCAGCAGTTTAAACGGGGGGAACTATGGCTACACCTTC,CASSLNGGNYGYTF
.,TRBJ1-6,TRBV30,.,TGTGCCTGGAGGGGGGAGGGGTTTTCCAATTCACCCCTCCACTTT,CAWRGEGFSNSPLHF
.,TRBJ1-1,TRBV6-1,.,TGTGCCAGCAGTGAAGAGTCCAGGAACACTGAAGCTTTCTTT,CASSEESRNTEAFF
.,TRBJ1-2,TRBV19,.,TGTGCCAGTAGTACCCTACAGCAACCGCGCGGCTACACCTTC,CASSTLQQPRGYTF
.,TRBJ1-2,TRBV19,.,TGTGCCAGTAGTCTTATACGGCAGGACTATGGCTACACCTTC,CASSLIRQDYGYTF
.,TRBJ1-1,TRBV18,TRBD1,TGTGCCAGCTCCCAACAGGGGGGAACTGAAGCTTTCTTT,CASSQQGGTEAFF